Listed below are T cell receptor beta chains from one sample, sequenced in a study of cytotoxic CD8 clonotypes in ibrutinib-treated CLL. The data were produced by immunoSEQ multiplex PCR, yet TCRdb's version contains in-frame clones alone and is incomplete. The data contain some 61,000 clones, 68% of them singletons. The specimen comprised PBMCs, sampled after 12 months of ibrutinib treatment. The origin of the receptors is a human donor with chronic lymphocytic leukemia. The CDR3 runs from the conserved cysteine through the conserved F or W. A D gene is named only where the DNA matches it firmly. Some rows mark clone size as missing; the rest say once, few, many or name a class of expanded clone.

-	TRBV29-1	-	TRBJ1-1	TGCAGCGTTCGGTCAGGACTGAACACTGAAGCTTTCTTT	CSVRSGLNTEAFF
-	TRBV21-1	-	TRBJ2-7	TGTGCCAGCAGAGTAGCGATAGCTACACGTGTAGACGAGCAGTACTTC	CASRVAIATRVDEQYF
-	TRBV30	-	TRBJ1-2	TGTGCCTGGAGTCCAGAGGTTCGGTATGGCTACACCTTC	CAWSPEVRYGYTF
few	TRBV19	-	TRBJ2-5	TGTGCCACCAAGGCAGGGAGCCAAGAGACCCAGTACTTC	CATKAGSQETQYF
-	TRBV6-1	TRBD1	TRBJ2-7	TGTGCCAGCAGTGAAGCCTCGGGACAGGGTGGCTACGAGCAGTACTTC	CASSEASGQGGYEQYF
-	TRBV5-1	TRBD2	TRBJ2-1	TGCGCCAGCAGCTACGGACTAGCGGGGAATGAGCAGTTCTTC	CASSYGLAGNEQFF
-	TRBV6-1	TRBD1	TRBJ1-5	TGTGCCAGCAGTGGGGACAGGGGGCCTGATCAGCCCCAGCATTTT	CASSGDRGPDQPQHF
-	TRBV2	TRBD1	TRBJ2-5	TGTGCCAGCAGTGGTCCCGGAGGGACAGGGCTACAAGAGACCCAGTACTTC	CASSGPGGTGLQETQYF
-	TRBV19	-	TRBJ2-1	TGTGCCAGTAGTATACCTCCGGGAGAGTACAATGAGCAGTTCTTC	CASSIPPGEYNEQFF
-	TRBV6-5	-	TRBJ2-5	TGTGCCAGCATCGCATCCGGGGAGACCCAGTACTTC	CASIASGETQYF
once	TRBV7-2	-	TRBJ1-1	TGTGCCAGCAGCCCAGGTCGGGGGAGCACTGAAGCTTTCTTT	CASSPGRGSTEAFF
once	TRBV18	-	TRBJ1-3	TGTGCCAGCTCACCACCGGCCTCTGGAAACACCATATATTTT	CASSPPASGNTIYF
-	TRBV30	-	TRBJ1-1	TGTGCCTGGAGGAAGAACACTGAAGCTTTCTTT	CAWRKNTEAFF
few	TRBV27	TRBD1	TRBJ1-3	TGTGCCAGCAGTTTGCAGGGGGATCCTGGAAACACCATATATTTT	CASSLQGDPGNTIYF
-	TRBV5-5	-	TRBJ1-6	TGTGCCAGCAGCTGGACACCCGATAATTCACCCCTCCACTTT	CASSWTPDNSPLHF
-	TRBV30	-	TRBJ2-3	TGTGCCTGGAGTCCGGGGACACTCACAGATACGCAGTATTTT	CAWSPGTLTDTQYF
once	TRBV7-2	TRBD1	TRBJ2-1	TGTGCCAGCAGCCTGAGGACAGGCCAGGATGAGCAGTTCTTC	CASSLRTGQDEQFF
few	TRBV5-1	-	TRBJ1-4	TGCGCCAGCAGCTTGGACAGGTTTCGGGCTAATGAAAAACTGTTTTTT	CASSLDRFRANEKLFF
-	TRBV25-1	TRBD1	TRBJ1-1	TGTGCCAGCAGTGAAACAAGACAGGGCACTGAAGCTTTCTTT	CASSETRQGTEAFF
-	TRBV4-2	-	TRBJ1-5	TGTGCCAGCAGCCCTTTCGGCCCGCTGACGGGGGCGAATAGCAATCAGCCCCAGCATTTT	CASSPFGPLTGANSNQPQHF
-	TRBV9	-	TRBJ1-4	TGTGCCAGCAGCGTGGGATCCTCTAATGAAAAACTGTTTTTT	CASSVGSSNEKLFF
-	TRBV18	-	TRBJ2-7	TGTGCCAGCTCACCAGAGAGCTCCTACGAGCAGTACTTC	CASSPESSYEQYF
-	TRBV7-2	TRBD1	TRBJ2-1	TGTGCCAGCAGCCCCACCGGGACAGGGGCCTACAATGAGCAGTTCTTC	CASSPTGTGAYNEQFF
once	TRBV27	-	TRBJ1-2	TGTGCCAGCAGTTTTGGGGGGTACTATGGCTACACCTTC	CASSFGGYYGYTF
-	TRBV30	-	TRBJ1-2	TGTGCCTGGAGTGAAAGGGGGAACTATGGCTACACCTTC	CAWSERGNYGYTF
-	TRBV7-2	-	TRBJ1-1	TGTGCCAGCAGCTTAAGGGGACTCACGAGGGTAGCTTTCTTT	CASSLRGLTRVAFF
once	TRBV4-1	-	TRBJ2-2	TGCGCCAGCAGCCGAATCCCCGGGAACACCGGGGAGCTGTTTTTT	CASSRIPGNTGELFF
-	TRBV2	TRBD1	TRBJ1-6	TGTGCCAGCAGTAAAGCAGGGGGCGAGGGTTCACCCCTCCACTTT	CASSKAGGEGSPLHF
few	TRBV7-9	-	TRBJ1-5	TGTGCCAGCAGCTTAGACAATCAGCCCCAGCATTTT	CASSLDNQPQHF
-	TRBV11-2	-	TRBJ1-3	TGTGCCAGCAGCCAAGCGTCGGGTTTTTCTGGAAACACCATATATTTT	CASSQASGFSGNTIYF
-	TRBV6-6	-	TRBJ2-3	TGTGCCAGCAGGCCCGGCGGGAGCACAGATACGCAGTATTTT	CASRPGGSTDTQYF
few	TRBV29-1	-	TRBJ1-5	TGCAGCGTTGAGTTAAAACCGAAGGAAGTTTTACAGCCCCAGCATTTT	CSVELKPKEVLQPQHF
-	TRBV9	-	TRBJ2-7	TGTGCCAGCAGCGTAAACCCGGGGGGGTCAGACAGGGTCACCTACGAGCAGTACTTC	CASSVNPGGSDRVTYEQYF
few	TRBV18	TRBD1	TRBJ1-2	TGTGCCAGCTCACTCGTTGGACAGGGGATGGATGGCTACACCTTC	CASSLVGQGMDGYTF
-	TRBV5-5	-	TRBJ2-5	TGTGCCAGCAGCTTGGCCGTGGGTAAAGAGACCCAGTACTTC	CASSLAVGKETQYF
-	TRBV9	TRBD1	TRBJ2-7	TGTGCCAGCAGCGTCGGGACAGGGGTCCACGAGCAGTACTTC	CASSVGTGVHEQYF
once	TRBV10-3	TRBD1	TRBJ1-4	TGTGCCATCAGTGAGTCGAGGGGAGGGGGCGAGTCGGAAAAACTGTTTTTT	CAISESRGGGESEKLFF
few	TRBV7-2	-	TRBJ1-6	TGTGCCAGCAGCTTAAGCGGGGCAGGGATGCGCTCACCCCTCCACTTT	CASSLSGAGMRSPLHF
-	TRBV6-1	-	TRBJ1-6	TGTGCCAGCAGTCGACAGGCCCTCAGTTCACCCCTCCACTTT	CASSRQALSSPLHF
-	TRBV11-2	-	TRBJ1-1	TGTGCCAGCAGCCCCTCAGGCGAAGCTTTCTTT	CASSPSGEAFF
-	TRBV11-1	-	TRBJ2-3	TGTGCCAGCAGCTTAGCGGCGCGGAGCACAGATACGCAGTATTTT	CASSLAARSTDTQYF
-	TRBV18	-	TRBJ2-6	TGTGCCAGCTCACCAAACAGTCTTTCAGGGGCCAACGTCCTGACTTTC	CASSPNSLSGANVLTF
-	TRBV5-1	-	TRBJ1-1	TGCGCCAGCAGCTTGGCAGGATTCATGAACACTGAAGCTTTCTTT	CASSLAGFMNTEAFF
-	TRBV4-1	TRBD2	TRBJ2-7	TGTGCCAGCAGCCAAGAGCAAGCGGGGAGCTCCTACGAGCAGTACTTC	CASSQEQAGSSYEQYF
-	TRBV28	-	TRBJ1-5	TGTGCCAGCAGTTTGCAGAGAACTAATCAGCCCCAGCATTTT	CASSLQRTNQPQHF
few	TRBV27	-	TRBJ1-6	TGTGCCAGCAGTTTATTATCGGGGACCTATAATTCACCCCTCCACTTT	CASSLLSGTYNSPLHF
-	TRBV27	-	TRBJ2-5	TGTGCCAGCAGTCCCGGACGGGCCCAAGAGACCCAGTACTTC	CASSPGRAQETQYF
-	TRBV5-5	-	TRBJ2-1	TGTGCCAGCAGCTTGCAGAGCTCCTACAATGAGCAGTTCTTC	CASSLQSSYNEQFF
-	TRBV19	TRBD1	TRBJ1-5	TGTGCCAGTAGAACCGGGACAGGGCTTAATCAGCCCCAGCATTTT	CASRTGTGLNQPQHF
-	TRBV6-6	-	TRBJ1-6	TGTGCCAGCACCAGACTAGGGGTGGGTAATTCACCCCTCCACTTT	CASTRLGVGNSPLHF
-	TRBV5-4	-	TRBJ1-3	TGTGCCAGCAGCTTGGGACAGGCTGGAAACACCATATATTTT	CASSLGQAGNTIYF
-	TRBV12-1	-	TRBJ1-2	TGTGCCAGCAGCTCTCGGACAGGGGAGGACTATGGCTACACCTTC	CASSSRTGEDYGYTF
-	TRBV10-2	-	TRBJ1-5	TGCGCCAGCAGTGAGGGGGGGGTTTTAGGGCCCCAGCATTTT	CASSEGGVLGPQHF
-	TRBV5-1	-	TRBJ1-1	TGCGCCAGCAGCATGGGACGGATGAACACTGAAGCTTTCTTT	CASSMGRMNTEAFF
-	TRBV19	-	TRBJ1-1	TGTGCCAGTAGTATACGGACAGCTAAGGTGAACACTGAAGCTTTCTTT	CASSIRTAKVNTEAFF
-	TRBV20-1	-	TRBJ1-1	TGCAGTGCTAGACAACAGGCTGAAGCTTTCTTT	CSARQQAEAFF
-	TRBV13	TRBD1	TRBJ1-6	TGTGCCAGCAGCCGAGGGACAGGGGGGAATTCACCCCTCCACTTT	CASSRGTGGNSPLHF
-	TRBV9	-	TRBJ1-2	TGTGCCAGCAGCGTAAGAGGGTATGGCTACACCTTC	CASSVRGYGYTF
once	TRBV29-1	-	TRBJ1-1	TGCAGCGTTGAATATTATGCAACCACTGAAGCTTTCTTT	CSVEYYATTEAFF